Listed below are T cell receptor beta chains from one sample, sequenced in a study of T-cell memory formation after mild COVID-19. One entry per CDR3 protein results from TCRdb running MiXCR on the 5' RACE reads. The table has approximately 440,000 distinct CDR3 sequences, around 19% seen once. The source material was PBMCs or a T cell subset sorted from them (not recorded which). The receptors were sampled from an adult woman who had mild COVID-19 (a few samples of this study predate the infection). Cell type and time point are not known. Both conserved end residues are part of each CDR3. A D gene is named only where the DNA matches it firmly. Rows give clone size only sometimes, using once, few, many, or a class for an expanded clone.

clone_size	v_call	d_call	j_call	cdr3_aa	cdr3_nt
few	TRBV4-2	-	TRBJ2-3	CASSQNVPPDTQYF	TGTGCCAGCAGCCAGAATGTACCTCCCGATACGCAGTATTTT
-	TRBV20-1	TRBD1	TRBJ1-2	CSARPDRAGYNF	TGCAGTGCTAGACCAGACAGGGCCGGCTACAACTTC
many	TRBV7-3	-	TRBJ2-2	CASSLTSGPTGELFF	TGTGCCAGCAGCTTAACTAGCGGTCCCACCGGGGAGCTGTTTTTT
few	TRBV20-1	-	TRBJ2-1	CSARVDSYNEQFF	TGCAGTGCTAGAGTTGACTCCTACAATGAGCAGTTCTTC
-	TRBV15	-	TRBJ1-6	CATSEGNSPLHF	TGTGCCACCAGCGAGGGTAATTCACCCCTCCACTTT
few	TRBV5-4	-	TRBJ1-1	CASSRKEFGNTEAFF	TGTGCCAGCAGTCGAAAGGAATTCGGCAACACTGAAGCTTTCTTT
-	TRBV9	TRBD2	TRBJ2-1	CASSVGSGGPLFYNEQFF	TGTGCCAGCAGCGTAGGATCGGGAGGGCCCCTTTTTTACAATGAGCAGTTCTTC
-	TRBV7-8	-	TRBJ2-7	CASMLAIYKGGEQYF	TGTGCCAGCATGCTAGCGATATATAAGGGGGGCGAGCAGTACTTC
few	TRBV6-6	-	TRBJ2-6	CASSPTSGVSGANVLTF	TGTGCCAGCAGTCCTACCAGTGGAGTCTCTGGGGCCAACGTCCTGACTTTC
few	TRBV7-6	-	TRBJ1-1	CASSLRQRDTEAFF	TGTGCCAGCAGCTTAAGACAGCGCGACACTGAAGCTTTCTTT
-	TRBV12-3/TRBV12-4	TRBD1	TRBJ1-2	CAISNRGGGYGYTF	TGTGCCATTTCGAACAGGGGAGGCGGCTATGGCTACACCTTC
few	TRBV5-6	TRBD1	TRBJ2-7	CASSLFYLSDRDGLEQYF	TGTGCCAGCAGCTTGTTTTATCTGTCGGACAGGGATGGCCTCGAGCAGTACTTC
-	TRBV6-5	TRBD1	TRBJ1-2	CASRIGTVYGYTF	TGTGCCAGCAGAATTGGGACAGTCTATGGCTACACCTTC
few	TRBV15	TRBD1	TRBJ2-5	CATSSPGATGEKGETQYF	TGTGCCACCAGCAGCCCCGGGGCTACAGGGGAGAAGGGGGAGACCCAGTACTTC
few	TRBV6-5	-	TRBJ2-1	CASSTGYEQFF	TGTGCCAGCAGTACCGGGTATGAGCAGTTCTTC
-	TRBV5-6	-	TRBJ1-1	CASNPQGSEAFF	TGTGCCAGCAACCCACAGGGCTCTGAAGCTTTCTTT
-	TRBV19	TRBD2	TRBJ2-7	CASSIVTSGGYEQYF	TGTGCCAGTAGTATAGTAACCAGCGGGGGTTACGAGCAGTACTTC
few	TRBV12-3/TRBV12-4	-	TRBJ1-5	CASSFAGAVQPQHF	TGTGCCAGCAGTTTTGCAGGGGCGGTTCAGCCCCAGCATTTT
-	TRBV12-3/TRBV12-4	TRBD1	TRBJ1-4	CASSLGTGVGEKLFF	TGTGCCAGCAGTTTAGGTACAGGGGTAGGAGAAAAACTGTTTTTT
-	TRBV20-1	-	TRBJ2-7	CSANSIVLGQYF	TGCAGTGCTAATTCGATCGTTCTCGGGCAGTACTTC
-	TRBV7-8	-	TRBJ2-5	CASSSGRLYQETQYF	TGTGCCAGCAGCTCCGGCAGGCTATACCAAGAGACCCAGTACTTC
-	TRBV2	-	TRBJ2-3	CASTLGDSRTDTQYF	TGTGCCAGCACCTTGGGAGACTCCCGCACAGATACGCAGTATTTT
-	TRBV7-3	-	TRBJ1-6	CASSLEGQGGSPLHF	TGTGCCAGCAGCTTAGAAGGCCAGGGCGGTTCACCCCTCCACTTT
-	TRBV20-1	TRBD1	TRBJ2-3	CSALSPGQGGTDTQYF	TGCAGTGCTTTGTCCCCGGGACAGGGAGGCACAGATACGCAGTATTTT
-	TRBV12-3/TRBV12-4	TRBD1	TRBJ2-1	CASSAGQVGYNEQFF	TGTGCCAGCAGTGCGGGACAGGTGGGCTACAATGAGCAGTTCTTC
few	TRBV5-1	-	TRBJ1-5	CASSAGGDQPQHF	TGCGCCAGCAGCGCGGGGGGGGATCAGCCCCAGCATTTT